The entry that follows covers one T cell receptor (beta chain) sequence. This clone's antigen is unknown. Base quality data are lacking; no much larger clone is found one base away. This record comes from a study of radiotherapy plus CTLA-4 blockade in lung cancer listed by TCRdb under 2018. As for the study more broadly: Objective responses were observed in approximately 17% of enrolled patients, and disease control was achieved in roughly 29%.

Focal radiation therapy combined with CTLA-4 blockade (ipilimumab) was tested in patients with chemo-refractory metastatic non-small-cell lung cancer. Here is what the overall study found, with its caveats: TCR clones derived from tumors expanded in peripheral blood after treatment with radiotherapy and ipilimumab. The strongest predictors of response, as reported, were early dynamic changes in blood T cell clones along with a rise in serum interferon-beta after radiation.

Receptor amplification or capture employed the immunoSEQ multiplex PCR assay. As stored in TCRdb, this immuneACCESS dataset retains in-frame rearrangements with V and J assigned. A fraction of the clones does not appear; measured against another copy, unresolved V genes explain less than half of the discrepancy, and the remainder lacks a known reason. The sample table holds tens of thousands of clones, of which about 72% were seen once. Of the sample, approximately 8.3% is held by the ten largest clones. The germline V gene gives CDR1 as SGHTS and CDR2 as YDEGEE. Reading from cysteine to phenylalanine, the CDR3 counts 15 amino acids. The entry retains the CDR3 DNA only, 45 bases that are in frame from base 1. For this chain, trimming is 5 bases at the V end and 2 bases at the J end, and the number of junction bases without a gene match is 6.

The chain couples TRBV5-8 to TRBJ2-1; TRBD1 fits 8 bases in the junction. The origin of this receptor is a human donor with non-small cell lung cancer who had stable disease on radiotherapy plus ipilimumab. The sequencing used peripheral blood, collected from a patient treated with radiotherapy plus ipilimumab. CDR3 region: CASRIDRGAYNEQFF. The DNA sequence is TGTGCCAGCAGGATTGACAGGGGCGCCTACAATGAGCAGTTCTTC.